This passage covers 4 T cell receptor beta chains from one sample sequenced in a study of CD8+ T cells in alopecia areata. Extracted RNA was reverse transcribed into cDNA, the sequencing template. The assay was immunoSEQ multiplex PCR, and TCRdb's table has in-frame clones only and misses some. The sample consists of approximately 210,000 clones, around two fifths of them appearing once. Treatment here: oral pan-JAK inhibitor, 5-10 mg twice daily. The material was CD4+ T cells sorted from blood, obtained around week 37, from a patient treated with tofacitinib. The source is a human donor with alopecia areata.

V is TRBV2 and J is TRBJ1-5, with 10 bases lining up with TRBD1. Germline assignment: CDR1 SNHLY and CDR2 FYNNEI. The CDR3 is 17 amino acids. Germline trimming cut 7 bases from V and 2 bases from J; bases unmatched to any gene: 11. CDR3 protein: CASNGLPGTGGNQPQHF. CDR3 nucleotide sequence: TGTGCCAGCAATGGATTGCCCGGGACAGGGGGCAATCAGCCCCAGCATTTT.

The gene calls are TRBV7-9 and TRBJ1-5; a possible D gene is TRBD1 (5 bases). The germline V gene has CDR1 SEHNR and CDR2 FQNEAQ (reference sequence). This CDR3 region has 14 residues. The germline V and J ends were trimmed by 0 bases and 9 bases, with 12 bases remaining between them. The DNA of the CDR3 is TGTGCCAGCAGCTTAGCGGCAGCGGGGACGCCCCAGCATTTT. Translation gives CASSLAAAGTPQHF.

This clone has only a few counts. CDR3 nucleotides: TGTGCCAGCAGCGAAGGGCCGTACTATGGCTACACCTTC. Its protein is CASSEGPYYGYTF. J is TRBJ1-2 and V is TRBV9; no definite D call. CDR1 is SGDLS and CDR2 is YYNGEE in the germline V gene. V lost 3 bases, J lost 3 bases, and 9 bases lay in between. CDR3 length: 13 amino acids. The full variable domain, completed using reference TRBV9 and TRBJ1-2, is DSGVTQTPKHLITATGQRVTLRCSPRSGDLSVYWYQQSLDQGLQFLIQYYNGEERAKGNILERFSAQQFPDLHSELNLSSLELGDSALYFCASSEGPYYGYTFGSGTRLTVV.

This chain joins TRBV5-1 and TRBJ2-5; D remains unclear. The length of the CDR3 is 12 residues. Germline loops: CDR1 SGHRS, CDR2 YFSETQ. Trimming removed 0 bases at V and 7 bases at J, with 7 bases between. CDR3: CASSLETGTQYF. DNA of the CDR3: TGCGCCAGCAGCTTGGAGACGGGGACCCAGTACTTC.